Below are 16 T cell receptor beta chains sequenced from a single sample in a study of blood T cells in healthy people across ages. Next came a second PCR, run for about 7 to 12 cycles, which used a sample-barcoded 5' primer along with a J-beta primer mix. TCRdb reanalysed the 5' RACE reads using MiXCR and keeps one entry per CDR3 protein. This sample has about 730,000 distinct CDR3 sequences, with 40% to 45% found just once. Sequences were obtained from blood. Source of these receptors: a woman aged 55-70 years in good health.

V usage is TRBV5-1 and J usage is TRBJ2-1; TRBD2 is a possible D gene (5 bases). The CDR3 totals 14 residues. Germline CDR1 and CDR2: SGHRS and YFSETQ. The ends were cut back, 0 bases at V and 9 bases at J, with 13 bases in the middle. The chain's CDR3 is CASSLGSGMREQFF. The CDR3 nucleotides read TGCGCCAGCAGCTTGGGATCGGGGATGCGTGAGCAGTTCTTC. Full variable domain (missing parts from reference TRBV5-1 and TRBJ2-1): KAGVTQTPRYLIKTRGQQVTLSCSPISGHRSVSWYQQTPGQGLQFLFEYFSETQRNKGNFPGRFSGRQFSNSRSEMNVSTLELGDSALYLCASSLGSGMREQFFGPGTRLTVL.

The V gene is TRBV12-3 or TRBV12-4, the J gene TRBJ2-2, with D possibly matching TRBD1 (7 bases). Trimming removed 6 bases at V and 5 bases at J, with 16 bases between. This CDR3 has 15 amino acids. CDR3 loop: CASSKVAGGTGELFF. Here the CDR3 DNA reads TGTGCCAGCAGCAAGGTGGCAGGGGGGACCGGGGAGCTGTTTTTT.

J is TRBJ2-5 and V is TRBV28; maybe TRBD2 (5 bases). This CDR3 comprises 13 residues. The ends were cut back, 3 bases at V and 11 bases at J, with 16 bases in the middle. In germline, CDR1 is MDHEN, CDR2 SYDVKM. DNA for the CDR3: TGTGCCAGCAGTTTCCAGGTACCTAGGGAGCAGTACTTC. Its translation is CASSFQVPREQYF.

The chain joins TRBV9 to TRBJ1-1; 7 positions match TRBD1. V trimming: 4 bases; J trimming: 5 bases; junction bases outside the gene matches: 8. This CDR3 region has 14 residues. Germline V gene data show CDR1 as SGDLS and CDR2 as YYNGEE. This chain's CDR3 is CASSRKDRETEAFF. Here the CDR3 DNA reads TGTGCCAGCAGCAGAAAAGACAGGGAGACTGAAGCTTTCTTT.

This chain links TRBV5-6 with TRBJ1-2; TRBD1 aligns across 7 bases. Germline V gene lookup returns CDR1 SGHDT and CDR2 YYEEEE. This CDR3 is built from 17 residues. J gave up 10 bases and V 0 bases, and 18 bases lay outside the gene matches. CDR3 coding DNA: TGTGCCAGCAGCTTGGTTGGGACAGACCCTGCTTCTATGGCCTACACCTTC. Translated: CASSLVGTDPASMAYTF.

V usage is TRBV7-3 and J usage is TRBJ2-1; D is perhaps TRBD2 (6 bases). The CDR3 length is 12 residues. Trimming took off 5 bases at V and 10 bases at J, with 12 bases between the two ends. Germline V gene lookup returns CDR1 SGHTA and CDR2 FQGTGA. The CDR3 reads CASSTTRKEQFF. The CDR3 nucleotides read TGTGCCAGCAGCACGACTAGAAAGGAGCAGTTCTTC. Variable domain in full (rest from reference TRBV7-3 and TRBJ2-1): GAGVSQTPSNKVTEKGKYVELRCDPISGHTALYWYRQSLGQGPEFLIYFQGTGAADDSGLPNDRFFAVRPEGSVSTLKIQRTERGDSAVYLCASSTTRKEQFFGPGTRLTVL.

Ten or more counts support this clonotype. CDR3 nucleotide sequence: TGTGCCAGCAGTTTCCCCATGGGGGAGCAGTACTTC. Encoded protein: CASSFPMGEQYF. The chain recombines TRBV12-3 or TRBV12-4 with TRBJ2-7; D call uncertain. This CDR3 spans 12 amino acids. V lost 3 bases to trimming and J lost 7 bases, with 10 bases between them.

The CDR3 protein is CASSQEPSSTDTQYF. The CDR3 DNA sequence: TGTGCCAGCAGCCAAGAACCGTCATCCACAGATACGCAGTATTTT. The genes are TRBV3-1 and TRBJ2-3, with unresolved D. The CDR3 contains 15 residues. The germline V gene encodes CDR1 LGHDT and CDR2 YNNKEL (reference sequence). V lost 0 bases, J lost 2 bases, and 9 bases lay in between.

This clonotype has just one count. The genes are TRBV20-1 and TRBJ2-3, with D hard to call. The germline CDR1 and CDR2 sequences are DFQATT and SNEGSKA (reference sequence). Trimming cost V 6 bases and J 0 bases, with 16 bases left between them. The CDR3 extends over 15 amino acids. In DNA, the CDR3 is TGCAGTGCCGTCAACCTGGCGACTAGCACAGATACGCAGTATTTT. Amino acids: CSAVNLATSTDTQYF.

In regard to this clonotype: Sequence at one end of the junction differs from germline and may be a read error. The J gene is TRBJ2-1, the V gene TRBV7-7, with 9 bases fitting TRBD1. This CDR3 contains 14 residues. Germline-derived CDR1 and CDR2 are SSHAT and FNYEAQ (reference sequence). The CDR3 coding sequence is TGTGCTAGCAGCCGGGACAGGGTAGGCGATGAGCAGTTCTTC. It yields the protein CASSRDRVGDEQFF.

This clonotype occurred many times. The V and J genes are TRBV5-1 and TRBJ2-7; 7 bases fit TRBD1. The CDR3 extends over 14 amino acids. Germline V gene sequence: CDR1 SGHRS, CDR2 YFSETQ. With 4 bases clipped from V and 0 bases from J, the junction kept 4 bases outside the gene matches. CDR3 sequence: CASSPGQTSYEQYF. As DNA, the CDR3 is TGCGCCAGCAGCCCGGGACAGACCTCCTACGAGCAGTACTTC. Full variable domain (rest looked up from reference TRBV5-1 and TRBJ2-7): KAGVTQTPRYLIKTRGQQVTLSCSPISGHRSVSWYQQTPGQGLQFLFEYFSETQRNKGNFPGRFSGRQFSNSRSEMNVSTLELGDSALYLCASSPGQTSYEQYFGPGTRLTVT.

This clonotype was seen only a few times. The chain joins TRBV7-9 to TRBJ1-1, with TRBD1 as a possible D gene (5 bases). The V and J ends lost 5 bases and 10 bases respectively, with 20 bases between them. Germline CDR1 reads SEHNR; CDR2 reads FQNEAQ (reference sequence). This CDR3 comprises 14 residues. Here the CDR3 reads CASSPLLEGVSAFF. DNA of the CDR3: TGTGCCAGCAGCCCTCTCTTAGAAGGGGTCTCAGCTTTCTTT. Full variable domain (missing parts from reference TRBV7-9 and TRBJ1-1): DTGVSQNPRHKITKRGQNVTFRCDPISEHNRLYWYRQTLGQGPEFLTYFQNEAQLEKSRLLSDRFSAERPKGSFSTLEIQRTEQGDSAMYLCASSPLLEGVSAFFGQGTRLTVV.

In its sample, this clonotype was seen a few times. The chain carries TRBV5-6 and TRBJ2-5; TRBD2 matches at 11 bases. Germline values: CDR1 SGHDT, CDR2 YYEEEE. The CDR3 covers 16 residues. V was pared by 1 base and J by 3 bases, with 5 bases of the junction left unmatched. CDR3 in DNA: TGTGCCAGCAGCTTGCTGGGACTAGCGGAAAAAGAGACCCAGTACTTC. Its translation is CASSLLGLAEKETQYF.

The V call is TRBV11-3, the J call TRBJ2-7, with D possibly being TRBD2 (6 bases). Germline CDR1 SGHNT, CDR2 YENEEA. The CDR3 spans 15 residues. V was trimmed by 2 bases and J by 0 bases, leaving 11 bases between them. The CDR3 region has the DNA TGTGCCAGCAGCTTATTTGCGGGGCTCTCCTACGAGCAGTACTTC. Encoded protein: CASSLFAGLSYEQYF.

With respect to this clonotype: This clone may be a read error of a much larger clone one base away. V is TRBV29-1 and J is TRBJ2-5; 9 bases fit TRBD1. Trimming removed 6 bases from V and 11 bases from J; junction bases left unmatched: 19. The germline V gene has CDR1 SQVTM and CDR2 ANQGSEA. The CDR3 is 15 amino acids. Here the CDR3 reads CSVGLGTGSYNEQYF. The CDR3 bases are TGCAGCGTGGGTCTTGGGACAGGGTCCTACAATGAGCAGTACTTC.

The V and J genes are TRBV25-1 and TRBJ1-2; perhaps TRBD1 as D (6 bases). The CDR3 totals 14 residues. From germline, CDR1 is MGHDK and CDR2 SYGVNS. The V end lost 2 bases, the J end lost 5 bases, and 12 bases lay between the germline ends. The CDR3 loop reads CASSEHGDNYGYTF. In nucleotides, the CDR3 is TGTGCCAGCAGTGAACATGGGGACAATTATGGCTACACCTTC.